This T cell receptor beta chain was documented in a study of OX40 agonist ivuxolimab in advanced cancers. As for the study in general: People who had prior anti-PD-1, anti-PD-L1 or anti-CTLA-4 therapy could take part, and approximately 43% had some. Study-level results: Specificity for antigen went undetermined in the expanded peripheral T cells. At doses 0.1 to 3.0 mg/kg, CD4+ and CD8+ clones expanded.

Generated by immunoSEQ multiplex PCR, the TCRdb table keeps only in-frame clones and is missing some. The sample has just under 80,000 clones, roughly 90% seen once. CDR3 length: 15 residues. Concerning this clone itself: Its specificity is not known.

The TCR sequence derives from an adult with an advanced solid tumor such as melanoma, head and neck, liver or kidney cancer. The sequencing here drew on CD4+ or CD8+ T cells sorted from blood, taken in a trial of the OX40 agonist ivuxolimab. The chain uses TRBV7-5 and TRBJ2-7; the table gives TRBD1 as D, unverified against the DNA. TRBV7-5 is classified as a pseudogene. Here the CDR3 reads CVRSLATGGPYEQYF. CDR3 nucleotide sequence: TGTGTCAGAAGCTTAGCGACAGGGGGCCCCTACGAGCAGTACTTC.